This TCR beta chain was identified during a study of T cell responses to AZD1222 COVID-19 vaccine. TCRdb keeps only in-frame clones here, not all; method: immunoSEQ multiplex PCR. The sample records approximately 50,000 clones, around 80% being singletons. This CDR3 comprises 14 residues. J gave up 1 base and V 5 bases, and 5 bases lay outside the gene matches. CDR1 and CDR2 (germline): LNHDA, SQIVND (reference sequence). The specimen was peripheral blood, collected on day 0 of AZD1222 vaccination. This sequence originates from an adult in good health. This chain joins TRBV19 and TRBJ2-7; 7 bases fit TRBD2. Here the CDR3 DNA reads TGTGCCAGTAGTCCCGGGGGGTTGTCCTACGAGCAGTACTTC. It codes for CASSPGGLSYEQYF.